The 11 T cell receptor beta chains given below trace back to one sample, sequenced in a study of shared clonotypes between healthy human individuals. Libraries were prepared by immunoSEQ multiplex PCR; TCRdb keeps only in-frame clonotypes and omits some of them. The data contain 2 million to 3 million clones, more than 85% of them singletons. Sequencing used naive CD4+ T cells from PBMCs. Specified subset: CD45RA+ positively selected. These receptors all stem from a man between 18 and 35 years old in good health. Some clones in this sample may be carry-over from other donors' samples.

This rearrangement joins TRBV6-1 to TRBJ2-7; D unclear. Germline V gene data show CDR1 as MNHNS and CDR2 as SASEGT. V lost 6 bases and J 2 bases, leaving 17 bases between the germline ends. The CDR3 consists of 15 residues. The CDR3 DNA sequence: TGTGCCAGCAGCTTGGTCCTCAACACCCCCTACGAGCAGTACTTC. This gives the protein CASSLVLNTPYEQYF.

Concerning this clone: Other nucleotide sequences in the sample specify the same CDR3. The chain combines TRBV5-1 with TRBJ2-5; 14 bases are shared with TRBD2. Looked up from germline, CDR1 is SGHRS and CDR2 is YFSETQ. Trimming took 0 bases from V and 4 from J; bases not matched to a gene: 2. CDR3 length: 16 amino acids. The CDR3 here is CASSLVGTSGRETQYF. The CDR3 coding sequence is TGCGCCAGCAGCTTGGTGGGGACTAGCGGGAGAGAGACCCAGTACTTC.

Here the CDR3 reads CASGDGLGGFQETQYF. In DNA form, the CDR3 reads TGTGCCAGCGGGGACGGCTTAGGGGGCTTCCAAGAGACCCAGTACTTC. The chain couples TRBV7-7 to TRBJ2-5; 7 nucleotides match TRBD1. Germline V lookup: CDR1 SSHAT, CDR2 FNYEAQ (reference sequence). The CDR3 has 16 amino acids. The trim removed 8 bases at V and 1 base at J, leaving 13 bases unmatched.

As concerns this clone: This specimen includes other DNA sequences encoding the same CDR3. The J gene is TRBJ1-2, the V gene TRBV18; D is ambiguous. CDR3 length equals 16 residues. Germline CDR1 is KGHSH and CDR2 is LQKENI. V lost 0 bases to trimming and J lost 0 bases, with 11 bases between them. The CDR3 bases are TGTGCCAGCTCACCACCCGGCCAGGCTTCTAACTATGGCTACACCTTC. Translation: CASSPPGQASNYGYTF.

V and J are TRBV6-1 and TRBJ2-7, with no clear D. V lost 6 bases and J 7 bases, leaving 13 bases between the germline ends. CDR3 size: 12 residues. Germline V CDR1 and CDR2: MNHNS, SASEGT. CDR3 loop: CASRKRVLEQYF. The CDR3 region has the DNA TGTGCCAGCAGGAAAAGGGTTTTGGAGCAGTACTTC.

This sequence joins TRBV5-1 and TRBJ2-5, with D perhaps TRBD1 (5 bases). This CDR3 region has 16 residues. Trimming removed 4 bases at V and 5 bases at J, with 21 bases between. Germline V gives CDR1 SGHRS, CDR2 YFSETQ. The CDR3 protein is CASSKKTDTLGETQYF. CDR3 in DNA: TGCGCCAGCAGCAAGAAAACGGACACGCTGGGGGAGACCCAGTACTTC.

The CDR3 region is CASSDRDPTEDTQYF. The CDR3 DNA is TGTGCCAGCAGCGACCGGGACCCGACGGAAGATACGCAGTATTTT. The V call is TRBV9, the J call TRBJ2-3; D is perhaps TRBD1 or TRBD2 (5 bases each). Per the germline V gene, CDR1 is SGDLS and CDR2 is YYNGEE. The CDR3 is 15 amino acids. V was cut by 3 bases and J by 5 bases, with 16 bases left in between.

The DNA for the CDR3 is TGTGCCAGCAGCCTAGGGACAGGCCCCTGGGATACGCAGTATTTT. Protein sequence: CASSLGTGPWDTQYF. The genes are TRBV7-9 and TRBJ2-3, with 8 bases fitting TRBD1. Germline assignment: CDR1 SEHNR and CDR2 FQNEAQ (reference sequence). The CDR3 extends over 15 amino acids. After removal of 5 bases from V and 6 bases from J, the junction contained 10 bases not matched to a gene.

The gene calls are TRBV11-2 and TRBJ2-7, with D maybe TRBD2 (5 bases). The germline V gene encodes CDR1 SGHAT and CDR2 FQNNGV. The CDR3 sequence is 13 residues long. CDR3 sequence (DNA): TGTGCTTCGGCGGGCCTGGAGTCGTACGAGCAGTACTTC. Amino acids: CASAGLESYEQYF.

The chain links TRBV18 to TRBJ2-2; D possibly corresponds to TRBD2 (5 bases). V lost 7 bases and J 3 bases, leaving 12 bases between the germline ends. The CDR3 runs to 14 residues. Germline V lookup: CDR1 KGHSH, CDR2 LQKENI. In nucleotides, the CDR3 is TGTGCCAGCTGCCGGGAAGGCCACACCGGGGAGCTGTTTTTT. It encodes CASCREGHTGELFF.

This chain joins TRBV11-2 and TRBJ2-3, with 7 bases matching TRBD2. Germline loops: CDR1 SGHAT, CDR2 FQNNGV. The V segment lost 0 bases and the J segment 5 bases; nucleotides outside the gene matches: 8. CDR3 length: 16 residues. CDR3 sequence: CASSLELLGGGDTQYF. As DNA, the CDR3 is TGTGCCAGCAGCTTAGAGCTGCTTGGGGGGGGAGATACGCAGTATTTT.